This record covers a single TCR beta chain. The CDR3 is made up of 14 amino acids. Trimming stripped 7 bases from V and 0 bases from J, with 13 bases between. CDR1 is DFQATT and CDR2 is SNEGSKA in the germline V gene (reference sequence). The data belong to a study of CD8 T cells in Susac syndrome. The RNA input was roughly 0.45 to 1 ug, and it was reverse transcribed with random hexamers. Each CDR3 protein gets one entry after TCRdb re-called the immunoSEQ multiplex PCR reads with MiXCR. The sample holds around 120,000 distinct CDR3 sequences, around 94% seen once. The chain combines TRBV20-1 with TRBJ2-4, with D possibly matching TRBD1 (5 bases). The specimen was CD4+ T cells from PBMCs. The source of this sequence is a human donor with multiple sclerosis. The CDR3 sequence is CSVGAGLAKNIQYF. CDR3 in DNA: TGCAGTGTAGGGGCAGGCTTAGCCAAAAACATTCAGTACTTC.